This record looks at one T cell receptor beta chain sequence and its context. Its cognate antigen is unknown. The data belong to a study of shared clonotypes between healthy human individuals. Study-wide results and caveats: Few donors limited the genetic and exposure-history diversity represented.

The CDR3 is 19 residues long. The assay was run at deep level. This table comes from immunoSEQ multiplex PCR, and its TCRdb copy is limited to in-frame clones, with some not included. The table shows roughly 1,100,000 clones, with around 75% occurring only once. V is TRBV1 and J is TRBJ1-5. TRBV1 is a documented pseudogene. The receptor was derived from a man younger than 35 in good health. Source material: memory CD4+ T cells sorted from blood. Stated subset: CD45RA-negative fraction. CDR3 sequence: CTSSLLRDSPRGYNQPQHF. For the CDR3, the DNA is TGCACCAGCAGCCTACTACGGGACTCCCCAAGGGGCTACAATCAGCCCCAGCATTTT.